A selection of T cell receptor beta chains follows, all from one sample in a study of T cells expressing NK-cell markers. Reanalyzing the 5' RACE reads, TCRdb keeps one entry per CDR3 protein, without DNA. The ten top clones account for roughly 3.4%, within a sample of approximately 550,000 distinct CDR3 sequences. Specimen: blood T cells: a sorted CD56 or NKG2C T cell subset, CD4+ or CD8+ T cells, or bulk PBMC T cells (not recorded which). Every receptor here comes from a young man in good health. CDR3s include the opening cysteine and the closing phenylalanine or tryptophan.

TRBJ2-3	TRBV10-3	CAISEGLGPRTDTQYF
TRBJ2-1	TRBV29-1	CSVRAGDGEQFF
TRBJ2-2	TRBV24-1	CATSDSAGVNTGELFF
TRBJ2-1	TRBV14	CASSQVGRSAYNEQFF
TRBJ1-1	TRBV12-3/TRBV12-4	CASSLLGTSEAFF
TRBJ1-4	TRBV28	CASSFGRDDNEKLFF
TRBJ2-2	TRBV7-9	CASSLQGGGLTGELFF
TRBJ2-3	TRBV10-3	CAISLDGQVAADTQYF
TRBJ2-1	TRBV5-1	CASSLDLGTSRINEQFF
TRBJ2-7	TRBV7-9	CASSHYDNSGSYEQYF
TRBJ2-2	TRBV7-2	CASSLAYPPSGAGELFF
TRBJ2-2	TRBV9	CASSQGLYTGELFF
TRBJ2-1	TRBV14	CASSQFITRTDEQFF
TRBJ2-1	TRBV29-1	CSVEILGTSSYNEQFF
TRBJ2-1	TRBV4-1	CASSQGPGARQRNEQFF
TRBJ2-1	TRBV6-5	CASSYQGTDEQFF
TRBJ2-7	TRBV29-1	CSVESGDVGYEQYF
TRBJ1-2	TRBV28	CASSLLNKGVGGYTF
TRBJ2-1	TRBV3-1	CASSPTAQTGRYEQFF
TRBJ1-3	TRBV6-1	CASRIQGASGNTIYF
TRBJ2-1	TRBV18	CASSPWGASGSKEDYNEQFF
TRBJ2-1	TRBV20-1	CSAKLVLPEQFF
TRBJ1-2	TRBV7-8	CASSLESYSPYGYTF
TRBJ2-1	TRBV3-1	CASSPGTSGKGSSYNEQFF